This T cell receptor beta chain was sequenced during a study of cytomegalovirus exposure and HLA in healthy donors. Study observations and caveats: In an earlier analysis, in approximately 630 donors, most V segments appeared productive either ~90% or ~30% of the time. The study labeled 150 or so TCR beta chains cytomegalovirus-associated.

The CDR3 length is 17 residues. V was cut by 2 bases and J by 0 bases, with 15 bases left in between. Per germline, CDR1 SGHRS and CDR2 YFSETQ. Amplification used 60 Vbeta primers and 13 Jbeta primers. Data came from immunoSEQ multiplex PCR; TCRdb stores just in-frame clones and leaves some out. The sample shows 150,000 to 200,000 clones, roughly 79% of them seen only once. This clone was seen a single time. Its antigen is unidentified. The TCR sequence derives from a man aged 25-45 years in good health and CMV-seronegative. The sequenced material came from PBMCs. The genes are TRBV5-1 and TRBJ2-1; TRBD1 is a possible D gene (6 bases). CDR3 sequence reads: CASSFNQGPSSYNEQFF. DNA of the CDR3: TGCGCCAGCAGCTTTAACCAGGGGCCGAGCTCCTACAATGAGCAGTTCTTC. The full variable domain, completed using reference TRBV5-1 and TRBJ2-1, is KAGVTQTPRYLIKTRGQQVTLSCSPISGHRSVSWYQQTPGQGLQFLFEYFSETQRNKGNFPGRFSGRQFSNSRSEMNVSTLELGDSALYLCASSFNQGPSSYNEQFFGPGTRLTVL.